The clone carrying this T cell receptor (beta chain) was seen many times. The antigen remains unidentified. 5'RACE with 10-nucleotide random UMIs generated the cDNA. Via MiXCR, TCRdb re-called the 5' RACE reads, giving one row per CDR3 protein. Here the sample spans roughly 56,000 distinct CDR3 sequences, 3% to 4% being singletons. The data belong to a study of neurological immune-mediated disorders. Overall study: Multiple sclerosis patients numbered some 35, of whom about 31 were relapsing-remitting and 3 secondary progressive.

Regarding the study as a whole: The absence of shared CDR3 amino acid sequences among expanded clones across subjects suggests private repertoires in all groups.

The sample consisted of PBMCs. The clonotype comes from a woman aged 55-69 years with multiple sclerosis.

The CDR3 bases are TGCGCCAGCAGCCCCCGGGGAGGAGAAAAACTGTTTTTT. It specifies CASSPRGGEKLFF. This rearrangement joins TRBV4-1 to TRBJ1-4; D not resolved. CDR1 and CDR2 (germline): MGHRA, YSYEKL. Trimming cost V 4 bases and J 8 bases, with 11 bases left between them. The CDR3 totals 13 residues.